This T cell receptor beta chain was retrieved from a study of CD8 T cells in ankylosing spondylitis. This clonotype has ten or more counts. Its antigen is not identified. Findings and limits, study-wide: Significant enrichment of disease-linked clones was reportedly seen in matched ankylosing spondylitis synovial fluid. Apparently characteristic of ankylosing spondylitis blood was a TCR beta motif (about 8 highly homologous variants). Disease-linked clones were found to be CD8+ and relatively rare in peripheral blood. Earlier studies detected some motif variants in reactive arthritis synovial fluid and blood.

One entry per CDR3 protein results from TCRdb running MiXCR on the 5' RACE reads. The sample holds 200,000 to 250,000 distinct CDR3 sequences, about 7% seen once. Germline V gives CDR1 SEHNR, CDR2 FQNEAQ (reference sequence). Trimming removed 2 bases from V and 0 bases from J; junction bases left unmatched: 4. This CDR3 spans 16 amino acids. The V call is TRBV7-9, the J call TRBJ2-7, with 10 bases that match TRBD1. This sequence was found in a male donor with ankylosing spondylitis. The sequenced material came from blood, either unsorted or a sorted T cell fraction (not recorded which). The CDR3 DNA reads TGTGCCAGCAGCTTACTGGGACAGGGGAGCTCCTACGAGCAGTACTTC. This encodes CASSLLGQGSSYEQYF.